The rows below give T cell receptor beta chains drawn from one sample of a study of cytomegalovirus exposure and HLA in healthy donors. The repertoire was sequenced with immunoSEQ multiplex PCR; TCRdb's copy has only in-frame clones and lacks some. Of about 100,000 clones listed, roughly 75% are singletons. Input material: PBMCs. The receptors derive from a woman aged 60-75 years in good health and CMV-seronegative. Each CDR3 is given with its conserved first and last residue. The D gene is left open where the match is weak. Some rows mark clone size as missing; the rest say once, few, many or name a class of expanded clone.

clone_size,j_call,d_call,v_call,cdr3_nt,cdr3_aa
NA,TRBJ2-1,TRBD2,TRBV14,TGTGCCAGCAGCCCGAGCGGGAGCTCCTACAATGAGCAGTTCTTC,CASSPSGSSYNEQFF
NA,TRBJ2-2,NA,TRBV27,TGTGCCAGCAGTTTCGGGGGTTACAACACCGGGGAGCTGTTTTTT,CASSFGGYNTGELFF
once,TRBJ2-3,NA,TRBV9,TGTGCCAGCAGCGTAGAAGGGGTTCGGCCAGATACGCAGTATTTT,CASSVEGVRPDTQYF
NA,TRBJ2-3,TRBD1,TRBV6-1,TGTGCCAGCAGTGAATCAGTGACAGGGAGAGATACGCAGTATTTT,CASSESVTGRDTQYF
NA,TRBJ2-5,TRBD2,TRBV5-4,TGTGCCAGCAGCCGCCGACTAGCGGGAGATGCAGAGACCCAGTACTTC,CASSRRLAGDAETQYF
NA,TRBJ1-2,TRBD1,TRBV27,TGTGCCAGCAGTCCCAGGGACAGAGTTTATGGCTACACCTTC,CASSPRDRVYGYTF
NA,TRBJ1-1,TRBD1,TRBV15,TGTGCCACCAGCTCCCGGGACAGGGGGCTCAGTGCTGAAGCTTTCTTT,CATSSRDRGLSAEAFF
NA,TRBJ2-3,NA,TRBV6-5,TGTGCCAGCAGTTACTCTGGGGGGGGCGAAGATACGCAGTATTTT,CASSYSGGGEDTQYF
NA,TRBJ1-5,NA,TRBV14,TGTGCCAGCAGCCAAAAGCTACAGAATATAAATCAGCCCCAGCATTTT,CASSQKLQNINQPQHF
NA,TRBJ2-5,NA,TRBV20-1,TGCAGTGCTCCCTTCCAAGAGACCCAGTACTTC,CSAPFQETQYF
once,TRBJ1-2,TRBD1,TRBV19,TGTGCCAGTAGCCGAACAGGGGACTATGGCTACACCTTC,CASSRTGDYGYTF
NA,TRBJ1-3,TRBD1,TRBV6-5,TGTGCCAGCAGGGAGACAGGGGGGGGAAACACCATATATTTT,CASRETGGGNTIYF
NA,TRBJ1-2,NA,TRBV27,TGTGCCAGCAGTTTAATCGGCGGAGGCTATGGCTACACCTTC,CASSLIGGGYGYTF
NA,TRBJ2-1,NA,TRBV28,TGTGCCAGCAGTTTAGGTGGCTCGGAGAATGAGCAGTTCTTC,CASSLGGSENEQFF
NA,TRBJ2-1,TRBD2,TRBV7-8,TGTGCCAGCAGCCCCGGGACTAGCGGGGGGTATGAGCAGTTCTTC,CASSPGTSGGYEQFF
NA,TRBJ2-1,TRBD2,TRBV9,TGTGCCAGCAGCGTAGCGGGAGGATTGAATGAGCAGTTCTTC,CASSVAGGLNEQFF
NA,TRBJ2-7,NA,TRBV6-5,TGTGCCAGCAGTTACGGCGACTCCTCGAGTGGGCAGTACTTC,CASSYGDSSSGQYF